What follows is one T cell receptor beta chain and its context. Its cognate antigen has yet to be identified. No much larger clone exists at a distance of one base, and base qualities are not known. This record belongs to a study of cytomegalovirus exposure and HLA in healthy donors (dated by TCRdb to about 2017). For the study in its entirety: A later analysis indicated that the 120 validation repertoires were generated on the platform also employed for the 700 or so repertoires of the first cohort. High-throughput TCR immunosequencing, statistical association of individual TCRs with disease status, and machine learning were combined to predict cytomegalovirus infection status. Along with the 666-subject first cohort, a separate validation cohort of approximately 110 different subjects was used. The aim of the study was to test whether cataloging public T cell receptors could identify signatures of past pathogen exposure.

Donors formed part of the validation cohort, which comprised approximately 130 subjects and was distinct from the first cohort of under 750 subjects. The library was obtained by the immunoSEQ multiplex PCR assay. Under the source paper's analysis protocol: To diagnose cytomegalovirus status from the catalog of TCR beta chain sequences, a statistical classification framework was built. In its TCRdb copy, this immuneACCESS table keeps in-frame sequences only and misses some clones. Where compared with another copy, unresolved V genes explain less than half of these, and the others have no known cause. The V and J calls and the clone size are those of that table, but D and trimming were determined from the DNA. For this sample the table gives tens of thousands of clones, of which more than 85% were detected only once. The ten largest make up 2% to 2.5% of the sample. V trim: 1 base; J trim: 0 bases; unmatched bases: 3. CDR1 and CDR2, looked up from the germline V gene (reference sequence), are SGHAT and FQDESV. The CDR3 measures 18 amino acids from cysteine to phenylalanine. CDR3 DNA is the only sequence kept; it has 54 bases, read in frame from the first base.

What the authors observed across the whole study: Across donors, most TCR sequences were observed very rarely, whereas some public TCRs were present in many individuals. Three of the identified cytomegalovirus-associated TCR beta chains were confirmed in vitro to be specific for cytomegalovirus antigens. The authors suggested that the approach could potentially be generalized to other disease states and immunological phenotypes. In both the original and validation cohorts, the classifier was reported to diagnose cytomegalovirus status with high specificity and sensitivity. A later analysis had no HLA typing for the validation cohort, so co-occurrence there was scored across all 110 or so repertoires. In the study, approximately 160 TCR beta chains were listed as associated with cytomegalovirus. Subsequent analysis determined that TCRs grouped into clusters in the first cohort also showed a tendency toward co-occurrence across the roughly 120 validation repertoires, and 85% to 95% of cluster scores exceeded 0.

The V and J segments used are TRBV11-1 and TRBJ2-6, with TRBD2 identical over 10 junction bases. The sequenced material came from PBMCs. The receptor's source is a woman aged 25 to 45 in good health and CMV-seronegative. In nucleotide form, the sequence is TGTGCCAGCAGCTTAGGCCTAGCGGGAGACTCTGGGGCCAACGTCCTGACTTTC. This gives the protein CASSLGLAGDSGANVLTF.